This record looks at one TCR beta chain sequence and its context. These data come from a study of T cells and Merkel cell carcinoma outcomes. Germline V CDR1 and CDR2: KGHSH, LQKENI. CDR3 size: 14 residues. Trimming cost V 5 bases and J 9 bases, with 19 bases left between them. Some clones are missing from TCRdb's copy, which holds only in-frame ones; the method was immunoSEQ multiplex PCR. The profile covers some 600 clones, with roughly 91% appearing a single time and roughly 5.3% taken by the ten largest. Sequenced material: tumor tissue from Merkel cell carcinoma. V gene TRBV18 combines with J gene TRBJ1-1; TRBD1 might be the D (6 bases). The clonotype originates from a human donor with Merkel cell carcinoma. In nucleotides, the CDR3 is TGTGCCAGCTCAGTACAGGGAGGAGAAACTAAAGCTTTCTTT. It specifies CASSVQGGETKAFF.